Listed below are T cell receptor beta chains from one sample, sequenced in a study of shared clonotypes between healthy human individuals. Sequenced by immunoSEQ multiplex PCR; TCRdb stores in-frame clones only, minus some. The table includes around 2.1 million clones, 90% to 96% detected once. The sequenced material came from naive CD4+ T cells sorted from blood. The receptors derive from a man aged 18-30 years in good health. Each CDR3 is given with its conserved first and last residue. Fields, in order: V gene, clone size, J gene, CDR3 length, CDR3 protein. Not all rows give a size; the values are once, few, many and, for expanded clones, a class.

TRBV30	.	TRBJ1-3	16	CAWSVLGVRGRNTIYF
TRBV18	.	TRBJ1-1	13	CASSLTENTEAFF
TRBV5-1	.	TRBJ2-3	15	CASSYGGASTDTQYF
TRBV9	.	TRBJ2-5	16	CASSVGRNVHQETQYF
TRBV6-1	once	TRBJ2-7	14	CASSGPSKTYEQYF
TRBV6-1	.	TRBJ1-4	14	CASSEGLGMKKLFF
TRBV29-1	.	TRBJ2-5	14	CSVAKGQVGETQYF
TRBV6-5	.	TRBJ2-7	15	CASSYLGGQGGEQYF
TRBV5-6	.	TRBJ1-6	15	CASSLVSGKNSPLHF
TRBV6-1	.	TRBJ2-7	18	CASSEGLTGRAIPYEQYF